Presented here are 14 T cell receptor beta chains from one specimen sequenced in a study of blood T cell repertoires in COVID-19. The assay was immunoSEQ multiplex PCR, and TCRdb's table has in-frame clones only and misses some. The sample contains approximately 110,000 clones, over 65% of which appear only once. Sequencing was performed on peripheral blood. These receptors all come from an older woman with acute or convalescent COVID-19.

J is TRBJ2-3 and V is TRBV7-3, with 8 bases that match TRBD2. V lost 0 bases and J lost 3; bases outside the gene matches: 5. This CDR3 spans 16 amino acids. Per the germline V gene, CDR1 is SGHTA and CDR2 is FQGTGA. The CDR3 coding sequence is TGTGCCAGCAGCTTAACGGGTAGCGGGGCAACAGATACGCAGTATTTT. It encodes CASSLTGSGATDTQYF.

The chain joins TRBV9 to TRBJ1-2; D possibly corresponds to TRBD1 (5 bases). The CDR3 is 15 residues long. V dropped 4 bases and J dropped 3 bases, with 16 bases sitting between them. From germline, CDR1 is SGDLS and CDR2 YYNGEE. CDR3 sequence (DNA): TGTGCCAGCAGCACCAGGGTTGGCGGGGACTATGGCTACACCTTC. As protein: CASSTRVGGDYGYTF.

The rearrangement joins TRBV5-1 to TRBJ2-2; 8 nucleotides agree with TRBD2. Germline V gene data show CDR1 as SGHRS and CDR2 as YFSETQ. This CDR3 comprises 15 residues. The ends lost 1 base at V and 4 bases at J; junction bases unmatched: 3. CDR3 sequence reads: CASSLSTSGTGELFF. The CDR3 DNA reads as TGCGCCAGCAGCTTGAGCACTAGCGGCACCGGGGAGCTGTTTTTT.

The chain has TRBV5-5 and TRBJ2-5; 12 positions match TRBD2. V was clipped by 6 bases and J by 3 bases; unmatched bases: 3. Germline V lookup: CDR1 SGHKS, CDR2 YYEKEE (reference sequence). The CDR3 extends over 14 amino acids. The CDR3 nucleotides are TGTGCCAGCATCCGGACTAGCGGGGAAGAGACCCAGTACTTC. Protein product: CASIRTSGEETQYF.

This chain joins TRBV24-1 and TRBJ1-5; 7 bases are a match to TRBD1. Germline CDR1 and CDR2: KGHDR and SFDVKD. V shed 4 bases and J 6 bases; nucleotides not matched to a gene: 5. The CDR3 sequence is 14 residues long. CDR3 amino acids: CATSDRTGVQPQHF. In DNA, the CDR3 is TGTGCCACCAGTGACCGAACAGGGGTTCAGCCCCAGCATTTT.

This rearrangement joins TRBV2 to TRBJ1-1; D ambiguous. The CDR3 is made up of 14 amino acids. Per germline, CDR1 SNHLY and CDR2 FYNNEI. The V end lost 3 bases, the J end lost 2 bases, and 10 bases lay between the germline ends. CDR3 loop: CASSEGRTNTEAFF. The CDR3 DNA reads TGTGCCAGCAGTGAGGGGAGAACTAACACTGAAGCTTTCTTT.

V is TRBV3-1 (or the pseudogene TRBV3-2) and J is TRBJ1-3; a weak D match, TRBD1 (6 bases). The CDR3 extends over 16 amino acids. V lost 1 base to trimming and J lost 4 bases, with 14 bases between them. Germline V gives CDR1 LGHDT, CDR2 YNNKEL (reference sequence). This CDR3 reads CASSQGLGDIGNTIYF. In nucleotides, the CDR3 is TGTGCCAGCAGCCAAGGCCTTGGGGACATCGGAAACACCATATATTTT.

The chain is built from TRBV2 and TRBJ1-5, with a possible D match to TRBD1 (5 bases). The CDR3 has 14 amino acids. Looked up from germline, CDR1 is SNHLY and CDR2 is FYNNEI. V was trimmed by 1 base and J by 5 bases, leaving 9 bases between them. CDR3 loop: CASSEGQGYQPQHF. CDR3 nucleotides: TGTGCCAGCAGTGAAGGCCAGGGATATCAGCCCCAGCATTTT.

This rearrangement joins TRBV11-2 to TRBJ2-3, with 8 bases that match TRBD1. The V and J ends lost 4 bases and 5 bases, in that order; junction bases with no gene match: 2. The CDR3 contains 13 residues. Looked up from germline, CDR1 is SGHAT and CDR2 is FQNNGV. In DNA, the CDR3 is TGTGCCAGCAGCTCAGACAGGGGAGATACGCAGTATTTT. It codes for CASSSDRGDTQYF. Complete variable domain (other parts from reference TRBV11-2 and TRBJ2-3): EAGVAQSPRYKIIEKRQSVAFWCNPISGHATLYWYQQILGQGPKLLIQFQNNGVVDDSQLPKDRFSAERLKGVDSTLKIQPAKLEDSAVYLCASSSDRGDTQYFGPGTRLTVL.

The CDR3 DNA sequence: TGTGCCAGCTCACCAGTACAGGGGTACAATGAGCAGTTCTTC. This codes for CASSPVQGYNEQFF. The rearrangement joins TRBV18 to TRBJ2-1, with 7 bases lining up with TRBD1. From germline, CDR1 is KGHSH and CDR2 LQKENI. This CDR3 contains 14 residues. V dropped 2 bases and J dropped 4; count of bases not matched to a gene: 2.

The chain joins TRBV4-3 to TRBJ2-2; 12 bases match TRBD2. Per the germline V gene, CDR1 is LGHNA and CDR2 is YSLEER. Trimming removed 4 bases from V and 3 bases from J; junction bases left unmatched: 3. The CDR3 has 16 amino acids. The CDR3 spells CASSPTSGGYTGELFF. The CDR3 bases are TGCGCCAGCAGCCCGACTAGCGGGGGATACACCGGGGAGCTGTTTTTT.

V usage is TRBV19 and J usage is TRBJ1-2; 7 bases agree with TRBD1. The CDR3 runs 15 residues. J gave up 7 bases and V 7 bases, and 15 bases lay outside the gene matches. Per germline, CDR1 LNHDA and CDR2 SQIVND (reference sequence). The CDR3: CASTGTAPVVGGYTF. CDR3 nucleotide sequence: TGTGCCAGTACCGGGACAGCTCCCGTTGTGGGTGGCTACACCTTC. Using reference TRBV19 and TRBJ1-2 for the parts outside the CDR3, the full variable domain is DGGITQSPKYLFRKEGQNVTLSCEQNLNHDAMYWYRQDPGQGLRLIYYSQIVNDFQKGDIAEGYSVSREKKESFPLTVTSAQKNPTAFYLCASTGTAPVVGGYTFGSGTRLTVV.

The chain joins TRBV27 to TRBJ2-1; unclear D gene. The ends were cut back, 4 bases at V and 0 bases at J, with 13 bases in the middle. The CDR3 has 16 amino acids. Per the germline V gene, CDR1 is MNHEY and CDR2 is SMNVEV (reference sequence). Here the CDR3 reads CASSSDFHSSYNEQFF. The CDR3 region has the DNA TGTGCCAGCAGTTCCGACTTTCATAGCTCCTACAATGAGCAGTTCTTC.

CDR3 region: CASSVIPGLGEADTQYF. The CDR3 DNA follows: TGTGCCAGCAGCGTAATACCGGGACTAGGGGAGGCAGATACGCAGTATTTT. The rearrangement uses TRBV9 and TRBJ2-3, with TRBD2 identical over 8 bases. This CDR3 has 17 residues. Looked up from germline, CDR1 is SGDLS and CDR2 is YYNGEE. With V trimmed by 1 base and J by 4 bases, 11 bases remained unmatched.